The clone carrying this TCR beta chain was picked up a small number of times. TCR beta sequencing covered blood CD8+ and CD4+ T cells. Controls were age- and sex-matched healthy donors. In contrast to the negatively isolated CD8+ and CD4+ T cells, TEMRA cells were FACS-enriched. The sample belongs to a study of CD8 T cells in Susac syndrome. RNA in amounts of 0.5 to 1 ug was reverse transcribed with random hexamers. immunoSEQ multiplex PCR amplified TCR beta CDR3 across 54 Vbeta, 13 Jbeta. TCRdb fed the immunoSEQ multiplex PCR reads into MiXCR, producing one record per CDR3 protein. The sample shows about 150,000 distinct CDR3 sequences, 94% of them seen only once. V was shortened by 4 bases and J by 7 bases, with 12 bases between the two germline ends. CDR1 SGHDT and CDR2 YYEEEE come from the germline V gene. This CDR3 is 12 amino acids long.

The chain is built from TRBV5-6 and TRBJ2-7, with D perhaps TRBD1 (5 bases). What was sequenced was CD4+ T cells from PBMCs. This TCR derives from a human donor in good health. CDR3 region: CASSKGVWEQYF. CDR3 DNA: TGTGCCAGCAGCAAAGGGGTGTGGGAGCAGTACTTC.